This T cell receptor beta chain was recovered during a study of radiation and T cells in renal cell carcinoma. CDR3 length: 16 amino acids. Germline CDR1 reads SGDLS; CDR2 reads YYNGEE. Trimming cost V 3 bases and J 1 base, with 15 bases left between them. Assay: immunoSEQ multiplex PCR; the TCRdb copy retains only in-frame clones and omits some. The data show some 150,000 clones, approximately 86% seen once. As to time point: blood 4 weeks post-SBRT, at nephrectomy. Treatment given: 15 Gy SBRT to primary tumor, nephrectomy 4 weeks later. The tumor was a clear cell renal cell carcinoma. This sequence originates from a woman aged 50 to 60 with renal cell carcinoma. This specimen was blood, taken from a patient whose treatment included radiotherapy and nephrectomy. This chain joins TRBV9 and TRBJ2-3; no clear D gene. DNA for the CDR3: TGTGCCAGCAGCGCGGGTCCGGATAGAGGCACAGATACGCAGTATTTT. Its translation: CASSAGPDRGTDTQYF. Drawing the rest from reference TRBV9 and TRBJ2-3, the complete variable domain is DSGVTQTPKHLITATGQRVTLRCSPRSGDLSVYWYQQSLDQGLQFLIQYYNGEERAKGNILERFSAQQFPDLHSELNLSSLELGDSALYFCASSAGPDRGTDTQYFGPGTRLTVL.